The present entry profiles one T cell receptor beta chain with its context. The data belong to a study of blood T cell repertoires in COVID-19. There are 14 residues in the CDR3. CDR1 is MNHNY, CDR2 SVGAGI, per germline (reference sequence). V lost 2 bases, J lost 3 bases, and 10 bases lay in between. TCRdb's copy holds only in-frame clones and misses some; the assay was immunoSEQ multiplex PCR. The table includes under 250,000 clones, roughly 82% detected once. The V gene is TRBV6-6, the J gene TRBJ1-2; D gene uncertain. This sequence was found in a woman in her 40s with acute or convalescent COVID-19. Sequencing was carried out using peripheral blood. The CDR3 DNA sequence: TGTGCCAGCAGTTACCCCGTTGTTGACTATGGCTACACCTTC. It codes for CASSYPVVDYGYTF.